The 22 T cell receptor beta chains below were found in one sample sequenced in a study of blood T cells in healthy people across ages. For the second PCR, which ran for roughly 7 to 11 cycles, a sample-barcoded 5' primer and a J-beta primer mix were used. TCRdb recomputed calls from the 5' RACE reads with MiXCR, one row per CDR3 protein. In the table there are 800,000 to 900,000 distinct CDR3 sequences, 62% of which are singletons. The source material was blood. These receptors all stem from a man under 40 in good health.

This sequence joins TRBV20-1 and TRBJ2-3; the D gene is possibly TRBD2 (5 bases). This CDR3 contains 13 residues. The germline V gene encodes CDR1 DFQATT and CDR2 SNEGSKA (reference sequence). Trimming pared 6 bases from V and 8 bases from J, leaving 18 bases between. The CDR3 region is CSAPNTQRSTQYF. The DNA for the CDR3 is TGCAGTGCCCCAAATACACAGCGGAGTACGCAGTATTTT.

The genes are TRBV29-1 and TRBJ1-2, with D perhaps matching TRBD1 (5 bases). In germline, CDR1 is SQVTM, CDR2 ANQGSEA. Trimming left V 6 bases short and J 0 bases short, with 11 bases between. The CDR3 has 13 amino acids. The CDR3 region is CSVPGRANYGYTF. The CDR3 coding sequence is TGCAGCGTCCCGGGACGGGCTAACTATGGCTACACCTTC.

The rearrangement uses TRBV5-1 and TRBJ1-4; D is ambiguous. Trimming stripped 5 bases from V and 5 bases from J, with 10 bases between. CDR1 SGHRS and CDR2 YFSETQ come from the germline V gene. This CDR3 spans 13 amino acids. This CDR3 is CASRAQGNEKLFF. DNA for the CDR3: TGCGCCAGCAGAGCTCAAGGGAATGAAAAACTGTTTTTT. The full variable domain, completed using reference TRBV5-1 and TRBJ1-4, is KAGVTQTPRYLIKTRGQQVTLSCSPISGHRSVSWYQQTPGQGLQFLFEYFSETQRNKGNFPGRFSGRQFSNSRSEMNVSTLELGDSALYLCASRAQGNEKLFFGSGTQLSVL.

This rearrangement joins TRBV4-3 to TRBJ2-7, with 7 bases identical to TRBD1. Germline lookup yields CDR1 LGHNA and CDR2 YSLEER. V shed 2 bases, J shed 3 bases, and the junction held 7 bases outside the gene matches. CDR3 length: 15 amino acids. The CDR3 loop reads CASSQKTGQNYEQYF. The CDR3, as DNA: TGCGCCAGCAGCCAAAAGACAGGGCAAAACTACGAGCAGTACTTC.

The genes are TRBV6-2 or TRBV6-3 and TRBJ2-7; D unresolved. TRBJ2-5 explains the end of the DNA better; the J call may be wrong. Germline assignment: CDR1 MNHEY and CDR2 SVGEGT. CDR3 length: 13 amino acids. CDR3 sequence: CASSYSGWQTQYF. For the CDR3, the DNA is TGTGCCAGCAGTTACTCAGGTTGGCAGACCCAGTACTTC.

Here the CDR3 reads CASSHVASGGSAKNIQYF. In DNA, the CDR3 is TGTGCCAGCAGCCACGTTGCTAGCGGGGGTTCGGCCAAAAACATTCAGTACTTC. J is TRBJ2-4 and V is TRBV3-1, with 10 nucleotides matching TRBD2. This CDR3 is 18 amino acids long. The ends lost 3 bases at V and 1 base at J; junction bases unmatched: 9. Germline V gene lookup returns CDR1 LGHDT and CDR2 YNNKEL (reference sequence).

J is TRBJ1-5 and V is TRBV7-8; weak D call: TRBD1 (5 bases). Trimming stripped 7 bases from V and 0 bases from J, with 16 bases between. The CDR3 has 16 residues. The germline CDR1 and CDR2 sequences are SGHVS and FQNEAQ. The CDR3 sequence is CASIGGSGYSNQPQHF. CDR3 nucleotide sequence: TGTGCCAGCATCGGGGGTTCGGGGTATAGCAATCAGCCCCAGCATTTT.

The genes are TRBV5-1 and TRBJ2-3, with 7 bases fitting TRBD2. CDR3 length: 16 residues. With 4 bases clipped from V and 5 bases from J, the junction kept 13 bases outside the gene matches. The germline V gene encodes CDR1 SGHRS and CDR2 YFSETQ. The CDR3 nucleotides are TGCGCCAGCAGCCCCGAGCGGGGCGGCCGCGTAGATACGCAGTATTTT. Its translation is CASSPERGGRVDTQYF.

This clonotype turned up a few times. The chain has TRBV5-1 and TRBJ2-1, with D maybe TRBD1 (7 bases). Trimming pared 4 bases from V and 6 bases from J, leaving 14 bases between. This CDR3 comprises 14 residues. Germline lookup yields CDR1 SGHRS and CDR2 YFSETQ. The CDR3 DNA sequence: TGCGCCAGCAGCGTGGGGGGACAGTTCAATGAGCAGTTCTTC. Its protein is CASSVGGQFNEQFF.

The J gene is TRBJ2-3, the V gene TRBV10-3; possibly TRBD1 for D (6 bases). The CDR3 runs 11 residues. Germline assignment: CDR1 ENHRY and CDR2 SYGVKD. V was cut by 10 bases and J by 5 bases, with 10 bases left in between. CDR3 sequence (DNA): TGTGCCACACAGGGTCTAGATACGCAGTATTTT. Translation: CATQGLDTQYF.

This clonotype was seen a few times. The chain uses TRBV18 and TRBJ2-5, with D uncertain. There are 12 residues in the CDR3. CDR1 and CDR2 from the germline V gene are KGHSH and LQKENI. V was clipped by 6 bases and J by 5 bases, with 10 bases between them. The chain's CDR3 is CASSAGGETQYF. Written as DNA, the CDR3 is TGTGCCAGCTCTGCAGGCGGCGAGACCCAGTACTTC.

The V and J genes are TRBV5-1 and TRBJ2-1; tentative D call: TRBD1 (5 bases). The CDR3 sequence is 14 residues long. V lost 3 bases to trimming and J lost 10 bases, with 17 bases between them. Germline CDR1 reads SGHRS; CDR2 reads YFSETQ. CDR3 in DNA: TGCGCCAGCAGCTCCCCTGGGGCGGTGGGGGAGCAGTTCTTC. Its protein product is CASSSPGAVGEQFF. Together with reference TRBV5-1 and TRBJ2-1, the CDR3 gives the full variable domain: KAGVTQTPRYLIKTRGQQVTLSCSPISGHRSVSWYQQTPGQGLQFLFEYFSETQRNKGNFPGRFSGRQFSNSRSEMNVSTLELGDSALYLCASSSPGAVGEQFFGPGTRLTVL.

J is TRBJ1-2 and V is TRBV10-3, with D possibly being TRBD1 (6 bases). The V gene lost 6 bases and the J gene lost 1 base, with 9 bases spanning the gap. The CDR3 totals 13 residues. CDR1 is ENHRY and CDR2 is SYGVKD in the germline V gene. The CDR3 DNA follows: TGTGCCATCAGGGAGGGGGATAACTATGGCTACACCTTC. Protein product: CAIREGDNYGYTF.

J is TRBJ2-6 and V is TRBV5-5; D gene unclear. V gave up 1 base and J gave up 0 bases, with 8 bases separating them. CDR3 size: 16 residues. Germline lookup yields CDR1 SGHKS and CDR2 YYEKEE (reference sequence). CDR3 loop: CASSLFFNSGANVLTF. The CDR3 nucleotides read TGTGCCAGCAGCTTGTTTTTCAACTCTGGGGCCAACGTCCTGACTTTC.

J is TRBJ2-4 and V is TRBV7-2, with D perhaps matching TRBD2 (5 bases). Judging by the DNA end, TRBJ2-7 fits better; the J call may be wrong. The CDR3 sequence is 13 residues long. The germline V gene has CDR1 SGHTA and CDR2 FQGNSA. The CDR3 spells CASSLAGSDEQYF. The CDR3, as DNA: TGTGCCAGCAGCTTAGCAGGGAGCGACGAGCAGTACTTC.

This clonotype has at least ten counts. The V gene is TRBV7-2, the J gene TRBJ2-1; TRBD2 matches 11 bases. V gave up 3 bases and J gave up 8 bases; unmatched junction bases: 9. Germline V gene data show CDR1 as SGHTA and CDR2 as FQGNSA. There are 16 residues in the CDR3. The chain's CDR3 is CASSFHSGGAMDEQFF. The DNA for the CDR3 is TGTGCCAGCAGCTTTCATAGCGGGGGGGCCATGGATGAGCAGTTCTTC.

In its sample, this clonotype was seen a few times. J is TRBJ2-7 and V is TRBV6-1; D remains unclear. V lost 8 bases to trimming and J lost 3 bases, with 14 bases between them. CDR3 size: 13 residues. Germline V lookup: CDR1 MNHNS, CDR2 SASEGT. This CDR3 reads CASATDSFYEQYF. CDR3 bases: TGTGCCAGCGCCACGGATTCCTTCTACGAGCAGTACTTC.

The V call is TRBV14, the J call TRBJ2-3; D is possibly TRBD1 (5 bases). The CDR3 sequence is 14 residues long. Trimming stripped 4 bases from V and 4 bases from J, with 12 bases between. Germline values: CDR1 SGHDN, CDR2 FVKESK. The CDR3, as DNA: TGTGCCAGCAGCCGGCGACAGTTTCCAGATACGCAGTATTTT. It is translated as CASSRRQFPDTQYF.

The gene calls are TRBV7-3 and TRBJ2-1; 7 nucleotides match TRBD1. In germline, CDR1 is SGHTA, CDR2 FQGTGA. V was pared by 0 bases and J by 4 bases, with 6 bases of the junction left unmatched. The length of the CDR3 is 16 residues. DNA for the CDR3: TGTGCCAGCAGCTTAACGACAGGGTCCCTTTACAATGAGCAGTTCTTC. It yields the protein CASSLTTGSLYNEQFF.

In this sample, this clonotype turned up many times. V usage is TRBV7-9 and J usage is TRBJ2-1; 7 nucleotides match TRBD2. Trimming cost V 5 bases and J 6 bases; bases outside gene matches: 7. The germline V gene encodes CDR1 SEHNR and CDR2 FQNEAQ (reference sequence). The CDR3 is made up of 14 amino acids. The CDR3 spells CASSVSGTTNEQFF. The CDR3, as DNA: TGTGCCAGCAGCGTCTCCGGGACTACCAATGAGCAGTTCTTC.

The V and J genes are TRBV7-9 and TRBJ2-3; no definite D call. V lost 3 bases and J lost 1, with 11 bases in between. Germline V gives CDR1 SEHNR, CDR2 FQNEAQ (reference sequence). This CDR3 is built from 15 residues. The CDR3 region has the DNA TGTGCCAGCAGCTTGTTCGAGGATGGCACAGATACGCAGTATTTT. Encoded protein: CASSLFEDGTDTQYF.

This chain joins TRBV7-9 and TRBJ1-2, with D possibly matching TRBD1 (6 bases). Trimming took off 1 base at V and 3 bases at J, with 9 bases between the two ends. The CDR3 sequence is 14 residues long. Germline assignment: CDR1 SEHNR and CDR2 FQNEAQ (reference sequence). The chain's CDR3 is CASSLVRTDYGYTF. DNA for the CDR3: TGTGCCAGCAGCTTAGTACGGACAGACTATGGCTACACCTTC. The full variable domain, in which reference TRBV7-9 and TRBJ1-2 provide the parts outside the CDR3, is DTGVSQNPRHKITKRGQNVTFRCDPISEHNRLYWYRQTLGQGPEFLTYFQNEAQLEKSRLLSDRFSAERPKGSFSTLEIQRTEQGDSAMYLCASSLVRTDYGYTFGSGTRLTVV.